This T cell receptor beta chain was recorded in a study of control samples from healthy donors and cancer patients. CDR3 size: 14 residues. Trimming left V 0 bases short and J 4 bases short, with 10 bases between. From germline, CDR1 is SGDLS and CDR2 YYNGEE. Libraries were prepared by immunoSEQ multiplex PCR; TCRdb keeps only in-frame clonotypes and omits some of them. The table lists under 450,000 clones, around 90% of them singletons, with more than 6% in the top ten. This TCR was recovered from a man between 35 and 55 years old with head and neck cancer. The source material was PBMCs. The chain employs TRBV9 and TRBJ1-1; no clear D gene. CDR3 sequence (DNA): TGTGCCAGCAGCGTAGTGGAGGGAAGCACTGAAGCTTTCTTT. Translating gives CASSVVEGSTEAFF.